This is a list of T cell receptor beta chains from one sample in a study of vaccination and CD4 T cells after COVID-19. Antigens of these TCRs are unknown. TCRdb re-called the PCR reads with MiXCR, one entry per CDR3 protein. The profile shows about 7,000 distinct CDR3 sequences, around 29% of them singletons. The specimen was CD4+ T cells from blood, cultured in vitro. These receptors all come from a human donor in good health. The CDR3 runs from the conserved cysteine through the conserved F or W. D genes are given only for firm matches. Size tells how often a clone was seen (once, few, many) or the class of an expanded clone, and some rows leave it out.

V: TRBV4-1; J: TRBJ1-1; D: -; size: -; CDR3: CASSKGGTGMNTEAFF; DNA: TGCGCCAGCAGCAAGGGAGGGACGGGAATGAACACTGAAGCTTTCTTT
V: TRBV30; J: TRBJ1-2; D: -; size: -; CDR3: CAWSVPGAPYGYTF; DNA: TGTGCCTGGAGTGTACCCGGGGCCCCCTATGGCTACACCTTC
V: TRBV20-1; J: TRBJ1-1; D: -; size: -; CDR3: CSGFVGNTEAFF; DNA: TGCAGTGGATTTGTCGGGAACACTGAAGCTTTCTTT
V: TRBV19; J: TRBJ2-7; D: -; size: -; CDR3: CASSRGGPGDPYEQYF; DNA: TGTGCCAGTAGTAGAGGGGGGCCAGGGGATCCCTACGAGCAGTACTTC
V: TRBV19; J: TRBJ1-1; D: -; size: once; CDR3: CASRMEGVAFF; DNA: TGTGCCAGTAGGATGGAAGGGGTAGCTTTCTTT
V: TRBV10-3; J: TRBJ2-7; D: TRBD1; size: few; CDR3: CASGQAYEQYF; DNA: TGTGCCAGCGGACAGGCGTACGAGCAGTACTTC
V: TRBV6-4; J: TRBJ1-1; D: -; size: few; CDR3: CASRSQGDTEAFF; DNA: TGTGCCAGCAGGAGCCAGGGAGACACTGAAGCTTTCTTT
V: TRBV19; J: TRBJ2-2; D: TRBD1; size: -; CDR3: CASNPGTGITGELFF; DNA: TGTGCCAGTAATCCCGGGACAGGGATCACCGGGGAGCTGTTTTTT
V: TRBV7-3; J: TRBJ2-1; D: -; size: -; CDR3: CASSLDSASYNEQFF; DNA: TGTGCCAGCAGCTTAGACTCTGCCTCCTACAATGAGCAGTTCTTC
V: TRBV19; J: TRBJ1-2; D: -; size: few; CDR3: CASRRQLYNVYGYTF; DNA: TGTGCCAGTAGGAGACAGCTATACAACGTCTATGGCTACACCTTC
V: TRBV2; J: TRBJ2-1; D: -; size: -; CDR3: CASSEGVPYNEQFF; DNA: TGTGCCAGCAGTGAAGGGGTGCCCTACAATGAGCAGTTCTTC
V: TRBV9; J: TRBJ2-7; D: -; size: -; CDR3: CASSPPESSYEQYF; DNA: TGTGCCAGCAGCCCACCGGAGAGCTCCTACGAGCAGTACTTC
V: TRBV11-1; J: TRBJ2-5; D: -; size: -; CDR3: CASSLGTMGYQETQYF; DNA: TGTGCCAGCAGCTTAGGGACAATGGGGTACCAAGAGACCCAGTACTTC
V: TRBV6-1; J: TRBJ2-5; D: -; size: -; CDR3: CASKFWTSQETQYF; DNA: TGTGCCAGCAAATTCTGGACAAGTCAAGAGACCCAGTACTTC
V: TRBV20-1; J: TRBJ2-1; D: TRBD1; size: few; CDR3: CSASGGGDNEQFF; DNA: TGCAGTGCTTCAGGGGGTGGGGACAATGAGCAGTTCTTC
V: TRBV20-1; J: TRBJ2-1; D: TRBD1; size: -; CDR3: CSAETGEGVSYNEQFF; DNA: TGCAGTGCGGAGACAGGGGAAGGGGTTTCCTACAATGAGCAGTTCTTC
V: TRBV5-1; J: TRBJ1-1; D: -; size: -; CDR3: CASSGVRDSEAFF; DNA: TGCGCCAGCAGCGGGGTCAGGGACTCCGAAGCTTTCTTT
V: TRBV7-3; J: TRBJ2-3; D: TRBD2; size: few; CDR3: CASSLFVLAGSTDTQYF; DNA: TGTGCCAGCAGCTTATTCGTGCTAGCGGGGTCCACAGATACGCAGTATTTT